The 21 T cell receptor beta chains given below trace back to one sample, sequenced in a study of cytomegalovirus exposure and HLA in healthy donors. Both 60 Vbeta primers and 13 Jbeta primers went into the PCR. Only in-frame clones appear in the TCRdb table, and some are missing; sequencing was by immunoSEQ multiplex PCR. This sample has roughly 150,000 clones, with about 80% found just once. The specimen sequenced was PBMCs. Receptors originate from a man between 25 and 39 years old in good health and CMV-seropositive.

The chain carries TRBV7-9 and TRBJ1-2, with D perhaps matching TRBD1 (5 bases). Trimming pared 5 bases from V and 1 base from J, leaving 26 bases between. Germline V gene lookup returns CDR1 SEHNR and CDR2 FQNEAQ (reference sequence). There are 19 residues in the CDR3. CDR3 in DNA: TGTGCCAGCAGCACCGCACCCCTGACAGCAATAACTATTAACTATGGCTACACCTTC. Residues: CASSTAPLTAITINYGYTF.

This clone was detected once. J is TRBJ1-2 and V is TRBV6-6, with D perhaps matching TRBD1 (6 bases). The germline V gene has CDR1 MNHNY and CDR2 SVGAGI (reference sequence). The CDR3 has 12 amino acids. For the CDR3, the DNA is TGTGCTACCCGAGGGGGGGCTGGTGGCTACACCTTC. Translating gives CATRGGAGGYTF.

The V call is TRBV28, the J call TRBJ2-5, with 9 bases lining up with TRBD2. Judging by the DNA end, TRBJ2-7 fits better; the J call may be wrong. Germline CDR1 reads MDHEN; CDR2 reads SYDVKM. The CDR3 is 14 residues long. The CDR3 DNA follows: TGTGCCAGCAGTTACGGGACTAGCTTGTACGAGCAGTACTTC. It is translated as CASSYGTSLYEQYF.

The V gene is TRBV2, the J gene TRBJ1-1; D perhaps matches TRBD1 (6 bases). The CDR3 has 15 amino acids. V gave up 2 bases and J gave up 2 bases, with 12 bases separating them. Germline V gene data show CDR1 as SNHLY and CDR2 as FYNNEI. This chain's CDR3 is CASSEYLGANTEAFF. DNA of the CDR3: TGTGCCAGCAGTGAATATTTGGGGGCAAACACTGAAGCTTTCTTT.

Only one count was recorded for this clone. This chain links TRBV28 with TRBJ1-2, with TRBD1 identical over 7 bases. The CDR3 extends over 17 amino acids. Per germline, CDR1 MDHEN and CDR2 SYDVKM. With 5 bases clipped from V and 0 bases from J, the junction kept 12 bases outside the gene matches. This CDR3 reads CASSPSTGDMPNYGYTF. In nucleotides, the CDR3 is TGTGCCAGCAGTCCATCAACAGGGGATATGCCTAACTATGGCTACACCTTC.

The chain is built from TRBV28 and TRBJ2-3; D is unresolved. Trimming removed 7 bases at V and 4 bases at J, with 15 bases between. The CDR3 has 14 amino acids. CDR1 and CDR2 (germline): MDHEN, SYDVKM. For the CDR3, the DNA is TGTGCCAGCACCTCTGGGTGGCGGTCAGATACGCAGTATTTT. The encoded protein is CASTSGWRSDTQYF.

The chain recombines TRBV5-5 with TRBJ2-1; 11 bases fit TRBD2. The CDR3 runs to 15 residues. The junction had 2 bases not matched to a gene; V was cut back by 4 bases and J by 2 bases. Germline CDR1 is SGHKS and CDR2 is YYEKEE (reference sequence). The CDR3 is CASSTTSGAYNEQFF. In nucleotides, the CDR3 is TGTGCCAGCAGCACGACTAGCGGGGCCTACAATGAGCAGTTCTTC.

The V call is TRBV6-5, the J call TRBJ1-1; unclear D gene. This CDR3 is 13 amino acids long. Germline-derived CDR1 and CDR2 are MNHEY and SVGAGI. Trimming pared 2 bases from V and 5 bases from J, leaving 9 bases between. CDR3 in amino acids: CASSYGGRTEAFF. The CDR3 DNA is TGTGCCAGCAGTTACGGAGGGAGGACTGAAGCTTTCTTT.

The chain's CDR3 is CASSDRASGRKSEQFF. CDR3 nucleotide sequence: TGTGCCAGCAGTGACCGGGCTAGCGGGAGAAAGAGTGAGCAGTTCTTC. The V and J genes are TRBV2 and TRBJ2-1; 10 bases are shared with TRBD2. The CDR3 sequence is 16 residues long. Germline V lookup: CDR1 SNHLY, CDR2 FYNNEI. Unmatched junction bases numbered 11, after V lost 3 bases and J lost 9 bases.

This sequence joins TRBV2 and TRBJ1-5; 7 positions agree with TRBD1. With V trimmed by 5 bases and J by 2 bases, 6 bases remained unmatched. Germline loops: CDR1 SNHLY, CDR2 FYNNEI. The CDR3 length is 15 residues. The CDR3 nucleotides are TGTGCCAGCAGTAGACAGGGCTTCGGCAATCAGCCCCAGCATTTT. This codes for CASSRQGFGNQPQHF.

This clone has just a few counts. This chain uses TRBV6-5 with TRBJ2-5; 9 bases agree with TRBD1. The V and J ends lost 6 bases and 5 bases, in that order; junction bases with no gene match: 4. This CDR3 has 13 residues. Germline CDR1 is MNHEY and CDR2 is SVGAGI. CDR3 DNA sequence: TGTGCCAGCAGGGACAGGGGAGGGGAGACCCAGTACTTC. This gives the protein CASRDRGGETQYF.

This clone appeared once. This sequence joins TRBV6-6 and TRBJ2-4; D unclear. This CDR3 spans 16 amino acids. CDR1 is MNHNY and CDR2 is SVGAGI in the germline V gene (reference sequence). V was pared by 3 bases and J by 0 bases, with 12 bases between. CDR3 protein: CASSYLRQQAKNIQYF. The DNA of the CDR3 is TGTGCCAGCAGTTATCTCAGGCAGCAAGCCAAAAACATTCAGTACTTC.

The V and J genes are TRBV7-2 and TRBJ2-7, with D tentatively TRBD1 (5 bases). V was trimmed by 6 bases and J by 6 bases, leaving 9 bases between them. The V gene's germline CDR1 is SGHTA and CDR2 FQGNSA. The CDR3 is 11 amino acids. The CDR3 loop reads CASSNTGEQYF. The CDR3 DNA sequence: TGTGCCAGCAGTAATACAGGCGAGCAGTACTTC.

The rearrangement joins TRBV5-6 to TRBJ2-2; D unresolved. V was cut by 2 bases and J by 1 base, with 9 bases left in between. The germline V gene encodes CDR1 SGHDT and CDR2 YYEEEE. CDR3 length: 15 residues. CDR3 DNA: TGTGCCAGCAGCTTCGGCGGTAAGAACACCGGGGAGCTGTTTTTT. Translating it yields CASSFGGKNTGELFF. The whole variable domain, filled in from reference TRBV5-6 and TRBJ2-2, reads DAGVTQSPTHLIKTRGQQVTLRCSPKSGHDTVSWYQQALGQGPQFIFQYYEEEERQRGNFPDRFSGHQFPNYSSELNVNALLLGDSALYLCASSFGGKNTGELFFGEGSRLTVL.

The chain is built from TRBV7-2 and TRBJ1-1, with a weak D call TRBD1 (6 bases). Germline V gene data show CDR1 as SGHTA and CDR2 as FQGNSA. V was trimmed by 1 base and J by 1 base, leaving 19 bases between them. CDR3 length: 18 residues. DNA of the CDR3: TGTGCCAGCAGCTTAGTCTACGACAGGCAGGACAGGAACACTGAAGCTTTCTTT. Protein product: CASSLVYDRQDRNTEAFF.

This clone turned up a few times. The rearrangement joins TRBV5-1 to TRBJ2-2; a weak D match, TRBD1 (5 bases). V lost 4 bases and J 3 bases, leaving 10 bases between the germline ends. There are 14 residues in the CDR3. CDR1 is SGHRS, CDR2 YFSETQ, per germline. The CDR3, as DNA: TGCGCCAGCAGCCACAGACAGCACACCGGGGAGCTGTTTTTT. Translation gives CASSHRQHTGELFF.

This clone was detected a few times. V gene TRBV27 combines with J gene TRBJ2-7, with 9 bases that match TRBD1. CDR1 and CDR2 from the germline V gene are MNHEY and SMNVEV (reference sequence). The CDR3 loop spans 14 amino acids. Trimming at V came to 2 bases and at J to 6 bases, leaving 5 bases not matched to a gene. The CDR3 DNA follows: TGTGCCAGCAGTTTAGCGGACAGGGGATCCGAGCAGTACTTC. The encoded protein is CASSLADRGSEQYF.

The V and J genes are TRBV27 and TRBJ2-7; TRBD2 matches 8 bases. After removal of 6 bases from V and 5 bases from J, the junction contained 3 bases not matched to a gene. Germline lookup yields CDR1 MNHEY and CDR2 SMNVEV (reference sequence). This CDR3 has 12 residues. CDR3 amino acids: CASSGLANEQYF. For the CDR3, the DNA is TGTGCCAGCAGCGGACTAGCTAACGAGCAGTACTTC.

The rearrangement uses TRBV7-2 and TRBJ2-5; D is possibly TRBD2 (5 bases). The tail of the sequence fits TRBJ2-7 better, so the J call may be wrong. This CDR3 is 14 amino acids long. CDR1 SGHTA and CDR2 FQGNSA come from the germline V gene. The CDR3 loop is CASSFRGSSYEQYF. CDR3 coding DNA: TGTGCCAGCAGCTTCAGAGGGAGCTCCTACGAGCAGTACTTC.

The chain couples TRBV6-1 to TRBJ2-5; D uncertain. The ends were cut back, 5 bases at V and 3 bases at J, with 10 bases in the middle. CDR1 is MNHNS, CDR2 SASEGT, per germline. The CDR3 extends over 13 amino acids. The CDR3, as DNA: TGTGCCAGCAGTAACTTATATAAAGAGACCCAGTACTTC. Residues: CASSNLYKETQYF.

The rearrangement joins TRBV29-1 to TRBJ1-4, with D maybe TRBD1 (6 bases). From germline, CDR1 is SQVTM and CDR2 ANQGSEA. The CDR3 length is 12 residues. Trimming stripped 3 bases from V and 5 bases from J, with 7 bases between. This CDR3 reads CSVDRGNEKLFF. In nucleotides, the CDR3 is TGCAGCGTTGACAGGGGAAATGAAAAACTGTTTTTT.